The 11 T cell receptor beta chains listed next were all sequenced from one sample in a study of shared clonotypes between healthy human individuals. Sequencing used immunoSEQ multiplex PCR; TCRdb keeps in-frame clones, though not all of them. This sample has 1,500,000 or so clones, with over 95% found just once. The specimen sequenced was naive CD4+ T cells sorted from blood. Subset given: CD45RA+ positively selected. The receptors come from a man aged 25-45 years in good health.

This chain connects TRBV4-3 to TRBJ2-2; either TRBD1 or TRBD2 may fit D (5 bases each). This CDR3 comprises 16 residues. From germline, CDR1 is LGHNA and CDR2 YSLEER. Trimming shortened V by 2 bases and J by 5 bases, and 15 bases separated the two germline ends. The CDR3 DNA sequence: TGCGCCAGCAGCCAAAGGGGAGTTTCGTGGACCGGGGAGCTGTTTTTT. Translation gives CASSQRGVSWTGELFF.

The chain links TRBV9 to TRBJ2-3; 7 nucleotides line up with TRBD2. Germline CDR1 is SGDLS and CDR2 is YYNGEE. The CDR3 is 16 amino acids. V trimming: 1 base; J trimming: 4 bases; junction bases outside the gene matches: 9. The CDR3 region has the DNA TGTGCCAGCAGCGTAAGATTTGGCGGGAGCGCAGATACGCAGTATTTT. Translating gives CASSVRFGGSADTQYF.

The chain's CDR3 is CASSSGKAYNEQFF. CDR3 nucleotide sequence: TGTGCCAGCAGCTCCGGTAAAGCTTACAATGAGCAGTTCTTC. V is TRBV7-3 and J is TRBJ2-1; D is unresolved. V was shortened by 4 bases and J by 4 bases, with 11 bases between the two germline ends. The CDR3 runs to 14 residues. The germline gives CDR1 SGHTA, CDR2 FQGTGA.

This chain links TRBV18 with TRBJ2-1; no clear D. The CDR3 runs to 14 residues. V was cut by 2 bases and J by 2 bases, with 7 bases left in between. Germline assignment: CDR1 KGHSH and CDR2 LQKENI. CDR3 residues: CASSPDRAYNEQFF. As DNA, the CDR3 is TGTGCCAGCTCACCAGACCGAGCCTACAATGAGCAGTTCTTC.

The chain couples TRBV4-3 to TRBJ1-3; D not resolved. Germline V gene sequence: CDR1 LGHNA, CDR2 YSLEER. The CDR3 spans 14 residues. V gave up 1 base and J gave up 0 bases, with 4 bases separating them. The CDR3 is CASSQVLSGNTIYF. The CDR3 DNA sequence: TGCGCCAGCAGCCAAGTCCTCTCTGGAAACACCATATATTTT.

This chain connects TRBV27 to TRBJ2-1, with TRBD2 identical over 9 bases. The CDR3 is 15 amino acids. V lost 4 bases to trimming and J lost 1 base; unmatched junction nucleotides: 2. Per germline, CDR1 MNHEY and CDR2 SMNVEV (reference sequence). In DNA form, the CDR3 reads TGTGCCAGCAGTTCTAGCGGGATGTCCTACAATGAGCAGTTCTTC. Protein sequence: CASSSSGMSYNEQFF.

The CDR3 here is CASSRPGSYEQYF. CDR3 sequence (DNA): TGTGCCAGCAGCCGGCCGGGGTCCTACGAGCAGTACTTC. The rearrangement links TRBV5-5 to TRBJ2-7; maybe TRBD2 (5 bases). Germline loops: CDR1 SGHKS, CDR2 YYEKEE (reference sequence). This CDR3 comprises 13 residues. The V and J ends lost 4 bases and 1 base respectively, with 9 bases between them.

The CDR3 loop reads CATSRAGTASTNEKLFF. The CDR3 DNA reads as TGTGCCACCAGCAGAGCCGGGACAGCCTCAACTAATGAAAAACTGTTTTTT. The V and J genes are TRBV15 and TRBJ1-4; TRBD1 matches at 7 bases. J was trimmed by 0 bases and V by 1 base; bases with no gene match: 5. This CDR3 region has 17 residues. CDR1 is LNHNV, CDR2 YYDKDF, per germline (reference sequence). Full variable domain (remainder filled in from reference TRBV15 and TRBJ1-4): DAMVIQNPRYQVTQFGKPVTLSCSQTLNHNVMYWYQQKSSQAPKLLFHYYDKDFNNEADTPDNFQSRRPNTSFCFLDIRSPGLGDTAMYLCATSRAGTASTNEKLFFGSGTQLSVL.

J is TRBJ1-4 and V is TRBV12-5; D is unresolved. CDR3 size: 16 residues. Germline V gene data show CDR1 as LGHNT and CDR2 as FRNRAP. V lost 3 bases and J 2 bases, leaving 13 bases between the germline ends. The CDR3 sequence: CASGFQPWSTNEKLFF. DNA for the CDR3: TGTGCTAGTGGTTTTCAACCGTGGTCTACTAATGAAAAACTGTTTTTT.

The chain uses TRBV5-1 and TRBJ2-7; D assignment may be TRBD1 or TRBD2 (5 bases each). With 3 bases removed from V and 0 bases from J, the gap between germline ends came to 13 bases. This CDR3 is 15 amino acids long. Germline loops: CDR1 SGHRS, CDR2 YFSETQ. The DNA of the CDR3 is TGCGCCAGCAGCTACGGGGACGGCAGCTCCTACGAGCAGTACTTC. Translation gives CASSYGDGSSYEQYF.

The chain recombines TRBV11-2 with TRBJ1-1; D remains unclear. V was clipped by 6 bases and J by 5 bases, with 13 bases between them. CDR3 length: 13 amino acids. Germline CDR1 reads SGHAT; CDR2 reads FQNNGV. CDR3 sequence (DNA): TGTGCCAGCAGTTTCGGACGGTGGACTGAAGCTTTCTTT. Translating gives CASSFGRWTEAFF.